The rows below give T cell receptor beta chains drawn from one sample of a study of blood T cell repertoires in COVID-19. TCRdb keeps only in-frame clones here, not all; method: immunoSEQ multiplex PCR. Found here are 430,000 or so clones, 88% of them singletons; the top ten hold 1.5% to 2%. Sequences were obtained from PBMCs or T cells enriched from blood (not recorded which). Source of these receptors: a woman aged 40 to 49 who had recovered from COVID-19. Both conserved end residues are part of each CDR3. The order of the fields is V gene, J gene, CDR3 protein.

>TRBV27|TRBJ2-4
CASRPAVPQSWLAKNIQYF
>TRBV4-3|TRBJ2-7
CASSPLAVSGGEQYF
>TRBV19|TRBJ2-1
CASSAQTSGSYNEQFF
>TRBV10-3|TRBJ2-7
CAISPREGNYEQYF
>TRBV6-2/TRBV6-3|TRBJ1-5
CASSRPTGASNQPQHF
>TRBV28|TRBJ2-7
CASSTSDYEQYF
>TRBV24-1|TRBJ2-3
CATSLPGADTQYF
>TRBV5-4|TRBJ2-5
CASSSADSGETQYF
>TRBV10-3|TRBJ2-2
CAISGGTDHTGELFF
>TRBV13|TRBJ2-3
CASSWTGYATDTQYF
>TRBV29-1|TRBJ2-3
CSGQGGDTQYF
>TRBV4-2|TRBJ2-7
CASSQEESSGTGSFREQYF
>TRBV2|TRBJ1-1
CANRDRDSEAFF